This TCR beta chain was identified during a study of blood T cell repertoires in COVID-19. For the study at large: Both acute and convalescent COVID-19 samples were obtained from the United States, Italy and Spain. In each case, the material was cDNA or gDNA derived from T cells, B-cell-depleted T cells, or PBMCs.

Study processing details: Estimation of nucleated cell counts was performed using reference gene primer amplification. The repertoire was sequenced with immunoSEQ multiplex PCR; TCRdb's copy has only in-frame clones and lacks some. D and trimming were read from the DNA, whereas the V and J calls and clone size are those reported in that table. There are 60,000 or so clones in the sample; around 79% occur only once, and 3% to 3.5% lies in the top ten. CDR1 and CDR2 from the germline V gene are SGHDT and YYEEEE. The ends were cut back, 3 bases at V and 4 bases at J, with 13 bases in the middle. CDR3 length: 14 residues.

The J gene is TRBJ2-5, the V gene TRBV5-6; TRBD1 is a possible D gene (6 bases). The receptor's source is a man aged 55 to 69 with acute or convalescent COVID-19. The sequenced sample consisted of peripheral blood. CDR3 amino acids: CASSSSGTTETQYF. DNA of the CDR3: TGTGCCAGCAGCTCCTCCGGGACAACAGAGACCCAGTACTTC.